Sequencing of this TCR beta chain was carried out in a study of beta chain features in type 1 diabetes. As every portion of the isolated RNA was reverse transcribed, the sequencing read expressed TCRB transcripts. Clones were sequenced by immunoSEQ multiplex PCR, and TCRdb holds only the in-frame ones, with some missing. The table shows some 160,000 clones, with 7.5% to 10% occurring only once. Broader study findings: The study left unresolved whether HLA type influences TCRB rearrangement.

This clone was detected only a few times. Antigen: not known. V was trimmed by 5 bases and J by 1 base, leaving 8 bases between them. CDR1 and CDR2 (germline): SGHTA, FQGTGA. The CDR3 extends over 14 amino acids. This sequence originates from a woman under 30 in good health. This chain joins TRBV7-3 and TRBJ1-4; D is unresolved. The sample was central memory CD4+ T cells from blood. CDR3 sequence (DNA): TGTGCCAGCAGCCCCGTCCTAACTAATGAAAAACTGTTTTTT. Translating gives CASSPVLTNEKLFF.